Listed below are T cell receptor beta chains from one sample, sequenced in a study of T cell responses to AZD1222 COVID-19 vaccine. Libraries were prepared by immunoSEQ multiplex PCR; TCRdb keeps only in-frame clonotypes and omits some of them. In the table there are more than 150,000 clones, approximately 90% of which are singletons. Sequenced here: peripheral blood, sampled on day 0 of AZD1222 vaccination. Receptors originate from an adult in good health. Each CDR3 is given with its conserved first and last residue. The D gene is left open where the match is weak. For some rows the clone size is stated as once, few or many, or as a class when expanded; others skip it.

d_gene: .; j_gene: TRBJ1-1; v_gene: TRBV4-3; abundance: .; CDR3aa: CASSQDLFGGNTEAFF; CDR3nt: TGCGCCAGCAGCCAAGATCTGTTCGGGGGAAACACTGAAGCTTTCTTT
d_gene: .; j_gene: TRBJ2-2; v_gene: TRBV19; abundance: .; CDR3aa: CASSIGGDPGELFF; CDR3nt: TGTGCCAGTAGTATAGGAGGGGATCCCGGGGAGCTGTTTTTT
d_gene: .; j_gene: TRBJ1-2; v_gene: TRBV5-5; abundance: .; CDR3aa: CASTKTTGPTNYGYTF; CDR3nt: TGTGCCAGCACGAAAACAACGGGCCCCACTAACTATGGCTACACCTTC
d_gene: TRBD1; j_gene: TRBJ2-3; v_gene: TRBV7-9; abundance: once; CDR3aa: CASSLDRGSTDTQYF; CDR3nt: TGTGCCAGCAGCCTGGACAGGGGTAGCACAGATACGCAGTATTTT
d_gene: .; j_gene: TRBJ1-5; v_gene: TRBV7-2; abundance: .; CDR3aa: CASSLLGESNQPQHF; CDR3nt: TGTGCCAGCAGCTTACTTGGGGAGAGCAATCAGCCCCAGCATTTT
d_gene: .; j_gene: TRBJ1-2; v_gene: TRBV2; abundance: .; CDR3aa: CASSVQSTYGYTF; CDR3nt: TGTGCCAGCAGTGTACAGAGTACCTATGGCTACACCTTC
d_gene: .; j_gene: TRBJ1-3; v_gene: TRBV7-9; abundance: .; CDR3aa: CASCTGASGNTIYF; CDR3nt: TGTGCCAGCTGCACGGGGGCCTCTGGAAACACCATATATTTT
d_gene: .; j_gene: TRBJ2-7; v_gene: TRBV5-1; abundance: .; CDR3aa: CASSLELGGYEQYF; CDR3nt: TGCGCCAGCAGCTTGGAATTAGGAGGTTACGAGCAGTACTTC
d_gene: .; j_gene: TRBJ2-7; v_gene: TRBV28; abundance: .; CDR3aa: CASSFSGSEQYF; CDR3nt: TGTGCCAGCAGTTTCTCAGGGTCCGAGCAGTACTTC
d_gene: TRBD2; j_gene: TRBJ2-2; v_gene: TRBV6-5; abundance: .; CDR3aa: CASGRGTHTGELFF; CDR3nt: TGTGCCAGCGGGAGGGGAACGCACACCGGGGAGCTGTTTTTT
d_gene: TRBD1; j_gene: TRBJ1-4; v_gene: TRBV5-4; abundance: few; CDR3aa: CASSVQGAPNEKLFF; CDR3nt: TGTGCCAGCAGCGTACAGGGGGCGCCTAATGAAAAACTGTTTTTT
d_gene: TRBD1; j_gene: TRBJ1-3; v_gene: TRBV6-5; abundance: .; CDR3aa: CASRETGAGNTIYF; CDR3nt: TGTGCCAGCAGAGAGACAGGGGCAGGAAACACCATATATTTT
d_gene: .; j_gene: TRBJ1-4; v_gene: TRBV28; abundance: .; CDR3aa: CATLPPGNGEKLFF; CDR3nt: TGTGCCACCCTACCCCCCGGGAACGGTGAAAAACTGTTTTTT
d_gene: .; j_gene: TRBJ2-1; v_gene: TRBV3-1/TRBV3-2; abundance: .; CDR3aa: CASSPPPYNEQFF; CDR3nt: TGTGCCAGCAGCCCCCCACCTTATAATGAGCAGTTCTTC
d_gene: .; j_gene: TRBJ1-4; v_gene: TRBV6-1; abundance: once; CDR3aa: CASSEGGRTNEKLFF; CDR3nt: TGTGCCAGCAGTGAAGGCGGGAGAACTAATGAAAAACTGTTTTTT
d_gene: .; j_gene: TRBJ2-2; v_gene: TRBV28; abundance: .; CDR3aa: CASSSTGNTGELFF; CDR3nt: TGTGCCAGCAGTTCGACAGGGAACACCGGGGAGCTGTTTTTT
d_gene: TRBD2; j_gene: TRBJ2-7; v_gene: TRBV7-2; abundance: .; CDR3aa: CASSSGLASISYEQYF; CDR3nt: TGTGCCAGCAGCTCCGGACTAGCGTCTATCTCCTACGAGCAGTACTTC
d_gene: TRBD2; j_gene: TRBJ2-1; v_gene: TRBV6-2/TRBV6-3; abundance: .; CDR3aa: CASSLIAGSSYNEQFF; CDR3nt: TGTGCCAGCAGCCTCATAGCGGGAAGCTCCTACAATGAGCAGTTCTTC
d_gene: .; j_gene: TRBJ2-5; v_gene: TRBV3-1/TRBV3-2; abundance: few; CDR3aa: CASSLAGLQETQYF; CDR3nt: TGTGCCAGCAGCTTGGCAGGTCTCCAAGAGACCCAGTACTTC
d_gene: .; j_gene: TRBJ1-2; v_gene: TRBV6-5; abundance: .; CDR3aa: CASSRDGANYGYTF; CDR3nt: TGTGCCAGCAGCAGGGATGGGGCAAACTATGGCTACACCTTC
d_gene: TRBD2; j_gene: TRBJ2-3; v_gene: TRBV28; abundance: .; CDR3aa: CASSSPGLAARDTQYF; CDR3nt: TGTGCCAGCAGTTCACCGGGACTAGCGGCCCGAGATACGCAGTATTTT
d_gene: .; j_gene: TRBJ2-7; v_gene: TRBV28; abundance: .; CDR3aa: CASRRQSSYEQYF; CDR3nt: TGTGCCAGCAGGAGACAAAGCTCCTACGAGCAGTACTTC
d_gene: .; j_gene: TRBJ1-6; v_gene: TRBV5-1; abundance: .; CDR3aa: CASSLAQSYNSPLHF; CDR3nt: TGCGCCAGCAGCTTGGCCCAGAGCTATAATTCACCCCTCCACTTT
d_gene: .; j_gene: TRBJ1-2; v_gene: TRBV2; abundance: .; CDR3aa: CASSVGNNNYGYTF; CDR3nt: TGTGCCAGCAGTGTCGGGAACAATAACTATGGCTACACCTTC
d_gene: .; j_gene: TRBJ1-6; v_gene: TRBV27; abundance: .; CDR3aa: CASSLGTAGRSPLHF; CDR3nt: TGTGCCAGCAGTTTGGGGACTGCCGGTAGATCACCCCTCCACTTT
d_gene: .; j_gene: TRBJ1-6; v_gene: TRBV10-3; abundance: .; CDR3aa: CAISESIVRGNSPLHF; CDR3nt: TGTGCCATCAGTGAGTCGATCGTCAGGGGTAATTCACCCCTCCACTTT
d_gene: .; j_gene: TRBJ2-1; v_gene: TRBV9; abundance: .; CDR3aa: CASSATTGGWDEQFF; CDR3nt: TGTGCCAGCAGCGCTACGACGGGCGGGTGGGATGAGCAGTTCTTC
d_gene: TRBD2; j_gene: TRBJ2-2; v_gene: TRBV19; abundance: .; CDR3aa: CASSSSGGRTGELFF; CDR3nt: TGTGCCAGTAGTTCTAGCGGAGGACGGACCGGGGAGCTGTTTTTT
d_gene: TRBD2; j_gene: TRBJ2-1; v_gene: TRBV6-2/TRBV6-3; abundance: .; CDR3aa: CASSFERGWGEQFF; CDR3nt: TGTGCCAGCAGTTTTGAGCGGGGCTGGGGTGAGCAGTTCTTC
d_gene: TRBD1; j_gene: TRBJ1-2; v_gene: TRBV18; abundance: .; CDR3aa: CASSPAGQGDYGYTF; CDR3nt: TGTGCCAGCTCACCCGCGGGACAGGGTGACTATGGCTACACCTTC
d_gene: .; j_gene: TRBJ2-1; v_gene: TRBV5-8; abundance: once; CDR3aa: CASSLGLGSPDEQFF; CDR3nt: TGTGCCAGCAGCTTGGGGCTAGGGTCTCCCGATGAGCAGTTCTTC
d_gene: .; j_gene: TRBJ1-2; v_gene: TRBV7-2; abundance: .; CDR3aa: CASSLGGEINGYTF; CDR3nt: TGTGCCAGCAGCTTAGGAGGGGAAATAAATGGCTACACCTTC
d_gene: .; j_gene: TRBJ2-7; v_gene: TRBV3-1/TRBV3-2; abundance: .; CDR3aa: CASSQVGEQYF; CDR3nt: TGTGCCAGCAGCCAAGTAGGGGAGCAGTACTTC
d_gene: .; j_gene: TRBJ1-1; v_gene: TRBV7-2; abundance: .; CDR3aa: CASSFGQIMNTEAFF; CDR3nt: TGTGCCAGCAGCTTTGGACAGATTATGAACACTGAAGCTTTCTTT
d_gene: .; j_gene: TRBJ1-3; v_gene: TRBV28; abundance: .; CDR3aa: CASSFQSRSGNTIYF; CDR3nt: TGTGCCAGCAGTTTCCAGAGCCGCTCTGGAAACACCATATATTTT
d_gene: TRBD1; j_gene: TRBJ2-7; v_gene: TRBV30; abundance: .; CDR3aa: CAWSRGTGSYEQYF; CDR3nt: TGTGCCTGGAGTCGGGGGACAGGGTCCTACGAGCAGTACTTC
d_gene: .; j_gene: TRBJ1-5; v_gene: TRBV18; abundance: .; CDR3aa: CASSPSLAGNQPQHF; CDR3nt: TGTGCCAGCTCACCATCCTTAGCGGGCAATCAGCCCCAGCATTTT
d_gene: .; j_gene: TRBJ1-2; v_gene: TRBV11-2; abundance: .; CDR3aa: CASSLDKAGMYGYTF; CDR3nt: TGTGCCAGCAGCTTAGATAAGGCAGGGATGTATGGCTACACCTTC
d_gene: TRBD2; j_gene: TRBJ2-2; v_gene: TRBV5-6; abundance: .; CDR3aa: CASSRTSGTVPSNTGELFF; CDR3nt: TGTGCCAGCAGTCGGACTAGCGGGACGGTCCCATCTAACACCGGGGAGCTGTTTTTT
d_gene: .; j_gene: TRBJ2-5; v_gene: TRBV6-6; abundance: .; CDR3aa: CASRVGLALETQYF; CDR3nt: TGTGCCAGCCGGGTTGGGCTAGCGTTAGAGACCCAGTACTTC
d_gene: .; j_gene: TRBJ2-5; v_gene: TRBV28; abundance: .; CDR3aa: CASNRGQTGPETQYF; CDR3nt: TGTGCCAGCAATCGGGGGCAAACGGGTCCGGAGACCCAGTACTTC
d_gene: .; j_gene: TRBJ2-1; v_gene: TRBV2; abundance: .; CDR3aa: CASNTVRPNEQFF; CDR3nt: TGTGCCAGCAATACTGTCAGACCCAATGAGCAGTTCTTC
d_gene: TRBD2; j_gene: TRBJ2-3; v_gene: TRBV5-1; abundance: once; CDR3aa: CASSLLAGGRVTDTQYF; CDR3nt: TGCGCCAGCAGCTTGCTAGCGGGAGGGCGGGTCACAGATACGCAGTATTTT
d_gene: .; j_gene: TRBJ2-2; v_gene: TRBV18; abundance: .; CDR3aa: CASSQDAGRATGELFF; CDR3nt: TGTGCCAGCTCACAAGACGCCGGGCGGGCCACCGGGGAGCTGTTTTTT
d_gene: TRBD1; j_gene: TRBJ1-4; v_gene: TRBV27; abundance: .; CDR3aa: CASSFGTGGLNEKLFF; CDR3nt: TGTGCCAGCAGTTTCGGGACAGGGGGGCTTAATGAAAAACTGTTTTTT
d_gene: .; j_gene: TRBJ2-3; v_gene: TRBV21-1; abundance: .; CDR3aa: CASSTRQGASTDTQYF; CDR3nt: TGTGCCAGCAGCACCCGACAGGGGGCTAGCACAGATACGCAGTATTTT
d_gene: TRBD1; j_gene: TRBJ1-5; v_gene: TRBV18; abundance: once; CDR3aa: CASSTGTGGGNQPQHF; CDR3nt: TGTGCCAGCTCCACAGGGACAGGGGGCGGAAATCAGCCCCAGCATTTT
d_gene: .; j_gene: TRBJ1-3; v_gene: TRBV2; abundance: .; CDR3aa: CASSENSASGNTIYF; CDR3nt: TGTGCCAGCAGTGAGAACAGCGCCTCTGGAAACACCATATATTTT
d_gene: TRBD2; j_gene: TRBJ2-6; v_gene: TRBV3-1/TRBV3-2; abundance: .; CDR3aa: CASSQVRGTRGGGANVLTF; CDR3nt: TGTGCCAGCAGCCAGGTTAGGGGGACTAGGGGAGGTGGGGCCAACGTCCTGACTTTC
d_gene: .; j_gene: TRBJ1-2; v_gene: TRBV28; abundance: few; CDR3aa: CASSPTGYVGYTF; CDR3nt: TGTGCCAGCAGTCCAACAGGGTACGTTGGCTACACCTTC
d_gene: .; j_gene: TRBJ1-6; v_gene: TRBV6-2/TRBV6-3; abundance: .; CDR3aa: CASSYPFGPTENSPLHF; CDR3nt: TGTGCCAGCAGTTACCCTTTCGGACCGACGGAGAATTCACCCCTCCACTTT
d_gene: .; j_gene: TRBJ1-5; v_gene: TRBV4-1; abundance: .; CDR3aa: CASSQERIGQPQHF; CDR3nt: TGCGCCAGCAGCCAAGAGCGGATTGGACAGCCCCAGCATTTT
d_gene: .; j_gene: TRBJ1-2; v_gene: TRBV29-1; abundance: once; CDR3aa: CSVGQDGYTF; CDR3nt: TGCAGCGTTGGGCAGGATGGCTACACCTTC
d_gene: .; j_gene: TRBJ1-4; v_gene: TRBV28; abundance: .; CDR3aa: CTQRLQRGRREKLFF; CDR3nt: TGTACTCAGCGGTTACAGCGAGGTCGACGGGAAAAACTGTTTTTT
d_gene: TRBD1; j_gene: TRBJ1-3; v_gene: TRBV29-1; abundance: .; CDR3aa: CSVGQGGGNTIYF; CDR3nt: TGCAGCGTTGGGCAGGGGGGTGGAAACACCATATATTTT